The clone carrying this T cell receptor beta chain appeared a few times. From more than 8 ml of fresh peripheral blood, PBMCs were isolated. RNA transcripts yielded amplified TCR beta CDR3 regions. A set of HTBI primers served as the primers for a first-round RT-PCR of the TCR CDR3. One entry per CDR3 protein results from TCRdb running MiXCR on the multiplex PCR reads. The table includes hundreds of thousands of distinct CDR3 sequences, around 16% detected once. Germline-derived CDR1 and CDR2 are SGDLS and YYNGEE. The V and J ends lost 1 base and 2 bases, in that order; junction bases with no gene match: 6. The CDR3 length is 15 residues. These data come from a study of T cells in Graves' hyperthyroidism and ophthalmopathy.

Specimen: blood. The receptor comes from a young woman with Graves' hyperthyroidism. The V gene is TRBV9, the J gene TRBJ2-7, with 7 bases that match TRBD1. The chain's CDR3 is CASSVPPGTAYEQYF. Here the CDR3 DNA reads TGTGCCAGCAGCGTACCTCCCGGGACAGCCTACGAGCAGTACTTC.